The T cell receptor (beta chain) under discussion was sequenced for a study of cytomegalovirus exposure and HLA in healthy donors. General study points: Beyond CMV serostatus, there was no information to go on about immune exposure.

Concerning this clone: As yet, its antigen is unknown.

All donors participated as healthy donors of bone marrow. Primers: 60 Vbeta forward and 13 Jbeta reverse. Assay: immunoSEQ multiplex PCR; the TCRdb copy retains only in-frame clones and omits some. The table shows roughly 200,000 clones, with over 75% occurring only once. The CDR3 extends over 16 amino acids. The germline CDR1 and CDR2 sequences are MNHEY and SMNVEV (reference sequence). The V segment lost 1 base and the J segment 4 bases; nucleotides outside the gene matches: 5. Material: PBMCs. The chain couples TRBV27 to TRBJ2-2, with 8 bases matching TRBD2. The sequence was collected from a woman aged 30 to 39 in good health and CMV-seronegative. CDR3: CASSLFAGGSTGELFF. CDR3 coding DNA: TGTGCCAGCAGTTTATTTGCGGGGGGCTCCACCGGGGAGCTGTTTTTT.